One and the same sample provided the 17 T cell receptor beta chains below, sequenced in a study of blood T cell repertoires in COVID-19. This table comes from immunoSEQ multiplex PCR, and its TCRdb copy is limited to in-frame clones, with some not included. The table lists about 110,000 clones, approximately 83% of them singletons. The source material was peripheral blood. These receptors all come from a woman between 65 and 79 years old with acute or convalescent COVID-19.

This sequence joins TRBV5-5 and TRBJ2-1; D is uncertain. The CDR3 length is 11 residues. The V end was cut by 2 bases, the J end by 6 bases, with 3 bases between. Germline V lookup: CDR1 SGHKS, CDR2 YYEKEE (reference sequence). In DNA form, the CDR3 reads TGTGCCAGCAGCTTACTCAATGAGCAGTTCTTC. Residues: CASSLLNEQFF.

Only one count was recorded for this clone. The rearrangement joins TRBV29-1 to TRBJ2-5; 8 bases agree with TRBD2. V was clipped by 6 bases and J by 3 bases; unmatched bases: 6. The CDR3 sequence is 13 residues long. Per the germline V gene, CDR1 is SQVTM and CDR2 is ANQGSEA. This CDR3 reads CSVALGGEETQYF. The CDR3 coding sequence is TGCAGCGTCGCACTCGGGGGGGAAGAGACCCAGTACTTC.

The chain joins TRBV2 to TRBJ2-1, with D possibly matching TRBD2 (5 bases). The CDR3 spans 15 residues. V was trimmed by 6 bases and J by 4 bases, leaving 16 bases between them. CDR1 is SNHLY and CDR2 is FYNNEI in the germline V gene. DNA of the CDR3: TGTGCCAGCAGCCCATGGGCGGGTCAGTACAATGAGCAGTTCTTC. This codes for CASSPWAGQYNEQFF.

The V gene is TRBV5-4, the J gene TRBJ2-7; D may be TRBD2 (6 bases). The CDR3 length is 15 residues. V gave up 0 bases and J gave up 0 bases, with 10 bases separating them. Germline values: CDR1 SGHNT, CDR2 YYREEE (reference sequence). Here the CDR3 reads CASSLAGGNSYEQYF. The CDR3, as DNA: TGTGCCAGCAGCTTGGCCGGAGGGAACTCCTACGAGCAGTACTTC.

The V gene is TRBV5-1, the J gene TRBJ2-1; no firm D call. The CDR3 is 17 amino acids. Germline V gene lookup returns CDR1 SGHRS and CDR2 YFSETQ. V was clipped by 4 bases and J by 0 bases, with 17 bases between them. CDR3 protein: CASSGGSAAVSYNEQFF. DNA of the CDR3: TGCGCCAGCAGCGGCGGCTCCGCGGCCGTCTCCTACAATGAGCAGTTCTTC.

This sequence joins TRBV18 and TRBJ1-2, with D perhaps matching TRBD1 (6 bases). V lost 6 bases and J lost 4, with 12 bases in between. The CDR3 totals 13 residues. CDR1 and CDR2 from the germline V gene are KGHSH and LQKENI. In DNA form, the CDR3 reads TGTGCCAGCTCCCTAGACAGGAGCTATGGCTACACCTTC. Translated: CASSLDRSYGYTF.

The chain uses TRBV11-1 and TRBJ1-1, with TRBD1 as a possible D gene (5 bases). CDR1 is SGHAT, CDR2 FQDESV, per germline (reference sequence). CDR3 size: 13 residues. V was clipped by 2 bases and J by 5 bases, with 9 bases between them. CDR3 in DNA: TGTGCCAGCAGCTTACTCGGGGGGACTGAAGCTTTCTTT. Translation gives CASSLLGGTEAFF.

The chain joins TRBV5-6 to TRBJ2-3; D is possibly TRBD1 (5 bases). Germline V lookup: CDR1 SGHDT, CDR2 YYEEEE. The CDR3 is 13 amino acids. The V end lost 0 bases, the J end lost 7 bases, and 9 bases lay between the germline ends. CDR3 protein: CASSLGRVNTQYF. In DNA form, the CDR3 reads TGTGCCAGCAGCTTGGGCAGGGTTAATACGCAGTATTTT.

The chain joins TRBV29-1 to TRBJ1-1; 8 positions agree with TRBD1. The CDR3 extends over 14 amino acids. J was trimmed by 6 bases and V by 4 bases; bases with no gene match: 10. Germline CDR1 and CDR2: SQVTM and ANQGSEA. CDR3 loop: CSVVETGAVAEAFF. Written as DNA, the CDR3 is TGCAGCGTTGTCGAGACAGGGGCGGTAGCTGAAGCTTTCTTT.

This chain links TRBV19 with TRBJ1-1; 9 nucleotides agree with TRBD1. CDR1 and CDR2 from the germline V gene are LNHDA and SQIVND (reference sequence). V lost 7 bases to trimming and J lost 5 bases; unmatched junction nucleotides: 14. The CDR3 contains 16 residues. CDR3 loop: CASTWGTGGLGTEAFF. The DNA for the CDR3 is TGTGCCAGTACCTGGGGTACAGGGGGCTTGGGTACTGAAGCTTTCTTT.

The rearrangement joins TRBV6-5 to TRBJ1-6, with 11 bases aligning to TRBD1. The germline gives CDR1 MNHEY, CDR2 SVGAGI. The CDR3 consists of 14 residues. V was pared by 7 bases and J by 9 bases, with 5 bases of the junction left unmatched. CDR3 region: CASTPGQGVSPLHF. CDR3 DNA sequence: TGTGCCAGCACTCCGGGACAGGGGGTTTCACCCCTCCACTTT.

The CDR3 here is CATWGGGSGELFF. In nucleotides, the CDR3 is TGTGCCACCTGGGGAGGGGGTAGCGGGGAGCTGTTTTTT. The rearrangement joins TRBV15 to TRBJ2-2; possible D gene TRBD2, 7 bases. The CDR3 spans 13 residues. V shed 8 bases and J shed 7 bases, with 14 bases lying between them. CDR1 is LNHNV and CDR2 is YYDKDF in the germline V gene (reference sequence).

This clone has a handful of counts. This sequence joins TRBV6-5 and TRBJ1-5; D perhaps matches TRBD1 (6 bases). V lost 2 bases and J lost 1, with 6 bases in between. The CDR3 sequence is 14 residues long. Germline V lookup: CDR1 MNHEY, CDR2 SVGAGI. The CDR3 region has the DNA TGTGCCAGCAGTTACGACAGGAGCAATCAGCCCCAGCATTTT. It translates to CASSYDRSNQPQHF.

The sample holds one count of this clone. The chain links TRBV30 to TRBJ1-1; maybe TRBD1 (5 bases). V was shortened by 4 bases and J by 3 bases, with 12 bases between the two germline ends. The germline V gene has CDR1 GTSNPN and CDR2 SVGIG (reference sequence). The CDR3 is 13 residues long. CDR3: CAWNPGEDTEAFF. The CDR3 bases are TGTGCCTGGAACCCGGGGGAGGACACTGAAGCTTTCTTT. Complete variable domain (other parts from reference TRBV30 and TRBJ1-1): SQTIHQWPATLVQPVGSPLSLECTVEGTSNPNLYWYRQAAGRGLQLLFYSVGIGQISSEVPQNLSASRPQDRQFILSSKKLLLSDSGFYLCAWNPGEDTEAFFGQGTRLTVV.

J is TRBJ2-5 and V is TRBV4-1; 7 bases agree with TRBD1. This CDR3 has 15 amino acids. Germline CDR1 and CDR2: MGHRA and YSYEKL. Trimming removed 4 bases from V and 7 bases from J; junction bases left unmatched: 12. The DNA of the CDR3 is TGCGCCAGCAGCCCCCGGGACAGAGGGCCGTCGACCCAGTACTTC. Translation gives CASSPRDRGPSTQYF.

V is TRBV18 and J is TRBJ2-6, with TRBD1 as a possible D gene (6 bases). Germline CDR1 is KGHSH and CDR2 is LQKENI. Deletions cut 3 bases from V and 0 bases from J, with 9 bases between. The CDR3 runs to 16 residues. CDR3 residues: CASSPGQSSGANVLTF. The CDR3, as DNA: TGTGCCAGCTCACCTGGACAGAGCTCTGGGGCCAACGTCCTGACTTTC.

This chain links TRBV9 with TRBJ1-4; TRBD1 agrees at 9 bases. The V segment lost 3 bases and the J segment 6 bases; nucleotides outside the gene matches: 3. The V gene's germline CDR1 is SGDLS and CDR2 YYNGEE. The CDR3 has 14 residues. DNA of the CDR3: TGTGCCAGCAGCGCCACAGGGGGCGATGAAAAACTGTTTTTT. This codes for CASSATGGDEKLFF.